The present TCR beta chain was sequenced within a study of T cells in Graves' hyperthyroidism and ophthalmopathy. Trimming shortened V by 2 bases and J by 3 bases, and 10 bases separated the two germline ends. CDR3 size: 15 residues. Germline V CDR1 and CDR2: SNHLY, FYNNEI. Study-level findings and limits: Among clonotypes expanded in thyroid above 0.001, most were also found in blood.

RNA transcripts were the template for amplifying TCR beta CDR3 regions. TCR CDR3 underwent first-round RT-PCR with the HTBI primer set. TCRdb recomputed calls from the multiplex PCR reads with MiXCR, one row per CDR3 protein. The sample lists roughly 640,000 distinct CDR3 sequences, around 16% occurring once. This clonotype was seen many times. Its antigen is as yet unknown. The chain recombines TRBV2 with TRBJ1-4, with no clear D. The TCR sequence derives from a woman in her thirties or forties with Graves' ophthalmopathy. Sequenced: blood. CDR3 in amino acids: CASSERSEPNEKLFF. CDR3 DNA: TGTGCCAGCAGTGAAAGGTCGGAACCTAATGAAAAACTGTTTTTT.